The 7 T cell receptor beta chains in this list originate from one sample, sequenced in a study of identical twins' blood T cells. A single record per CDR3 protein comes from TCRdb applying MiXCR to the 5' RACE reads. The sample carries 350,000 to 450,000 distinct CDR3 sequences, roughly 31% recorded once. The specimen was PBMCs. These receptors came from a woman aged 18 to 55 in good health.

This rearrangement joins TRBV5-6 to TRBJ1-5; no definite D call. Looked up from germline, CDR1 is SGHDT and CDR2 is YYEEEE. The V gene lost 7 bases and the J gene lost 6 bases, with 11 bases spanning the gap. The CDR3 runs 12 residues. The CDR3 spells CASSRGSQPQHF. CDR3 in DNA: TGTGCCAGCTCACGGGGTAGTCAGCCCCAGCATTTT.

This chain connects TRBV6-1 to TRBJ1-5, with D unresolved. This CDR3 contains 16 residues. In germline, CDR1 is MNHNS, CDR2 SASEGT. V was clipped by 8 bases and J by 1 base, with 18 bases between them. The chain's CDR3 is CASLESVTRSNQPQHF. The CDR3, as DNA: TGTGCCAGCCTAGAATCTGTTACACGGAGCAATCAGCCCCAGCATTTT.

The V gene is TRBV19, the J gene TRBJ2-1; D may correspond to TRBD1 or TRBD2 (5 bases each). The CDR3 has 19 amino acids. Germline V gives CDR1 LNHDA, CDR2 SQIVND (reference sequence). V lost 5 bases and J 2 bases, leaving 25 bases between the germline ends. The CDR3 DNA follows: TGTGCCAGTAGTCCTCCCCAGGGACGAACGGCGGTGACCTACAATGAGCAGTTCTTC. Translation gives CASSPPQGRTAVTYNEQFF.

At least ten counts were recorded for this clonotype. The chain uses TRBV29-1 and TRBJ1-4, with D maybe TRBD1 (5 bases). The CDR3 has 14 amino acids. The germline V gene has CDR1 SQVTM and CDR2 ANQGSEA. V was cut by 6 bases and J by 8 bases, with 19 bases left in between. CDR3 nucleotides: TGCAGCGTCGTTGGGGGGAACACTCGGGAAAAACTGTTTTTT. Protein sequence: CSVVGGNTREKLFF.

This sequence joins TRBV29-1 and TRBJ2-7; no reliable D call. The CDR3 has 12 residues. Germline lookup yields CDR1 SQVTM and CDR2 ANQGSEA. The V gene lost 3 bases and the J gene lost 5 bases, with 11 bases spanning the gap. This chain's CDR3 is CSVDTTLNEQYF. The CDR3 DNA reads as TGCAGCGTTGACACAACTCTTAACGAGCAGTACTTC.

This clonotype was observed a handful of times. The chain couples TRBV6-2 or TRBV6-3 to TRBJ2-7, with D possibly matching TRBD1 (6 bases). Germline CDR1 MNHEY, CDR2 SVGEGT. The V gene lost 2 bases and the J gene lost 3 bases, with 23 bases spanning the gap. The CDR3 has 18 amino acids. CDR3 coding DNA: TGTGCCAGCAGTTACGTACAGGGAAGGCTCGTGACAATCTACGAGCAGTACTTC. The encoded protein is CASSYVQGRLVTIYEQYF.

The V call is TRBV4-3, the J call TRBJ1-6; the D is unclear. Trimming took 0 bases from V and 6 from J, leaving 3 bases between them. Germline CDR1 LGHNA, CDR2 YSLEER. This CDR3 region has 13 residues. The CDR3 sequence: CASSQDSNSPLHF. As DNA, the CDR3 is TGCGCCAGCAGCCAAGATAGTAATTCACCCCTCCACTTT.